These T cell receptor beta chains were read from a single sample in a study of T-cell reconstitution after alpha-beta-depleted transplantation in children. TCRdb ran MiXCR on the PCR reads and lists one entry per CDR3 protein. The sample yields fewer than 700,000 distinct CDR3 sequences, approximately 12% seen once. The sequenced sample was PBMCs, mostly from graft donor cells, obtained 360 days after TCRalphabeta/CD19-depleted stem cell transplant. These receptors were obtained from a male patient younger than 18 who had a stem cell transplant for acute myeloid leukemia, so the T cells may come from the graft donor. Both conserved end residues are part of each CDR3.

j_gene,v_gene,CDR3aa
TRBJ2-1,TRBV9,CASSVGLAGGQDEQFF
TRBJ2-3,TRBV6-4,CASSDSPSGTQYF
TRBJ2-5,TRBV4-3,CASSQDLGLAKETQYF
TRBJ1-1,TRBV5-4,CASSLVGRATEAFF
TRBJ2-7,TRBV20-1,CSARDPYRGGTYEQYF
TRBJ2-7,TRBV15,CATTRDSSYEQYF
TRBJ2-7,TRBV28,CATSVCTGWEQYF
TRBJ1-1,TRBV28,CASSTGLATEAFF
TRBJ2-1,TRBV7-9,CASSSPTKRGIEQFF
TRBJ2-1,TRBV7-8,CASSFTSSIYNEQFF
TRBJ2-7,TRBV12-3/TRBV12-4,CASSFERGSYEQYF
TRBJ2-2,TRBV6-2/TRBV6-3,CASSFPRQGDLMNTGELFF
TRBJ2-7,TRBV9,CASSVATGALYF
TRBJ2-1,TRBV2,CASRAGLAPNNEQFF
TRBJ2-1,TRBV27,CASSSPLTSGWIEQFF
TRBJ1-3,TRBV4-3,CASSVSSGPGNTIYF
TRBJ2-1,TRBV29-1,CSVDYWGTSGKNEQFF
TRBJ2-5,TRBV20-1,CSARDLSSGSGETQYF
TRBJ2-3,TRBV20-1,CSARDGRSQPKTDTQYF
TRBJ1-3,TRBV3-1,CASSQGARSSGNTIYF
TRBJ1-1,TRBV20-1,CSAWTVRETTEAFF
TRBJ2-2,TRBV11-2,CASSLESAGENTGELFF
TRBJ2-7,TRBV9,CASSVGPGTSGTVRPYEQYF
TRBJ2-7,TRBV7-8,CASSLLGYPRFIRDEQYF
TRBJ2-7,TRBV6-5,CASSYQRAYEQYF
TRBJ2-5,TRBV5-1,CASSLDVGAETQYF
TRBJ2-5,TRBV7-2,CASSQRGPFPGTQYF